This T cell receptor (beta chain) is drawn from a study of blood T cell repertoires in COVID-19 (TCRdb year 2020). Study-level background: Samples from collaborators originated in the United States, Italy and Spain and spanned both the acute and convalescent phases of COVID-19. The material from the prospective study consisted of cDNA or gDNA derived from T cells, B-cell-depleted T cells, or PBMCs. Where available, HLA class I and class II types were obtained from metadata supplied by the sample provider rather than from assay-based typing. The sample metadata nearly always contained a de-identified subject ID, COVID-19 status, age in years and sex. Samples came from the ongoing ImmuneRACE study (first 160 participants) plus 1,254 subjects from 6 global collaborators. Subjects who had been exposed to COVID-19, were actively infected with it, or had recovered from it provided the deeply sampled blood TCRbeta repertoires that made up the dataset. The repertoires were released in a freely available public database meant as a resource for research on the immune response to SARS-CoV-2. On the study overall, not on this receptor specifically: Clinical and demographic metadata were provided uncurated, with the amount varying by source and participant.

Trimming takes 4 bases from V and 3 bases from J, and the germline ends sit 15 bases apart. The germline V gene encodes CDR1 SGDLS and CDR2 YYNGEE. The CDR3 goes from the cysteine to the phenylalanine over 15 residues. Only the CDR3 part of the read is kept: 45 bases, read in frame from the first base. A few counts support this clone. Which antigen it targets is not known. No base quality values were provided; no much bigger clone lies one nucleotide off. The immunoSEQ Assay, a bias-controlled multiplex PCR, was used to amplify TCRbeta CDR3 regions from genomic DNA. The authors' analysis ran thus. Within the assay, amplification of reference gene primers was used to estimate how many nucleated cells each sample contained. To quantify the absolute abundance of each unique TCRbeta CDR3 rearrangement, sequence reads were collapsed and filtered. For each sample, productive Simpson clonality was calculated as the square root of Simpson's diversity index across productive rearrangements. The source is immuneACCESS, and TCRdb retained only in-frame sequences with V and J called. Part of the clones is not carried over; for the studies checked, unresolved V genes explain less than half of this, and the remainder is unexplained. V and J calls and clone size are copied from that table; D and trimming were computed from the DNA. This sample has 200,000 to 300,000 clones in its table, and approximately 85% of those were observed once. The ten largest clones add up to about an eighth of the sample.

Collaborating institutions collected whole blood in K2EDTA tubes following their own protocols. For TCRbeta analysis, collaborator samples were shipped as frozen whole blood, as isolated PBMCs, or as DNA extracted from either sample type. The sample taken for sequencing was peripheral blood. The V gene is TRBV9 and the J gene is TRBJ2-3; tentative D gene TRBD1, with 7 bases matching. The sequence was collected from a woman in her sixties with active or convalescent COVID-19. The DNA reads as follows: TGTGCCAGCAGCACCCGACAGGGAGGTACAGATACGCAGTATTTT. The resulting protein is CASSTRQGGTDTQYF.